A selection of T cell receptor beta chains follows, all from one sample in a study of response to subunit inactivated influenza vaccine. Via MiXCR, TCRdb re-called the RT-PCR reads, giving one row per CDR3 protein. The data contain some 600,000 distinct CDR3 sequences, around 13% of them singletons. The sample was PBMCs from blood, taken less than 15 days before vaccination. The origin of the receptors is a man aged 50 to 60 who received an inactivated influenza vaccine. Each CDR3 is given with its conserved first and last residue. Fields, in order: D gene, CDR3 length, J gene, V gene, clone size, CDR3 DNA, CDR3 protein. A D gene is named only where the DNA matches it firmly. A row's size may be missing; if present it is once, few, many or a size class.

>-|14|TRBJ1-2|TRBV20-1|few
TGCAGTGCTAGAGATTACGGGGCGGGCTATGGCTACACCTTC
CSARDYGAGYGYTF
>-|16|TRBJ2-6|TRBV7-8|many
TGTGCCAGCAGCCCATTATCCGGCTCTGGGGCCAACGTCCTGACTTTC
CASSPLSGSGANVLTF
>TRBD1|12|TRBJ2-5|TRBV29-1|-
TGCAGCGCACTAGGACAGGAAGAGACCCAGTACTTC
CSALGQEETQYF
>-|16|TRBJ2-5|TRBV5-1|-
TGCGCCAGCAGCTTCAACCGGGACTCTGGAGGAGAGACCCAGTACTTC
CASSFNRDSGGETQYF
>TRBD1|14|TRBJ2-3|TRBV5-1|many
TGCGCCAGCAGCCACGGACAGGGCTCAGATACGCAGTATTTT
CASSHGQGSDTQYF
>-|13|TRBJ1-5|TRBV12-3/TRBV12-4|-
TGTGCCAGCAGTGCCAACAGGGACCAGCCCCAGCATTTT
CASSANRDQPQHF
>TRBD2|14|TRBJ2-5|TRBV2|-
TGTGCCAGCAACTGGGCTAGCGGGCAAGAGACCCAGTACTTC
CASNWASGQETQYF
>-|13|TRBJ2-1|TRBV7-2|-
TGTGCACTGGCGGGAATGGCCTACAATGAGCAGTTCTTC
CALAGMAYNEQFF
>TRBD2|15|TRBJ2-1|TRBV20-1|-
TGCAGTGCTAGAAGAGCGGGAAGACCCTACAATGAGCAGTTCTTC
CSARRAGRPYNEQFF
>-|12|TRBJ2-5|TRBV20-1|-
TGCAGTGCTAGGCTTGCCAGGGAGACCCAGTACTTC
CSARLARETQYF
>TRBD2|19|TRBJ2-3|TRBV29-1|-
TGCAGCGTTGAAGCCAGGCGGACTAGCGGGAGGAGAGGCACAGATACGCAGTATTTT
CSVEARRTSGRRGTDTQYF
>TRBD1|15|TRBJ2-5|TRBV5-4|-
TGTGCCAGCAGAATTAAGGACAGGGACGGGGAGACCCAGTACTTC
CASRIKDRDGETQYF
>TRBD2|16|TRBJ2-1|TRBV7-9|many
TGTGCCAGCAGCCCCGGGACTAGCGGGAGAGGTAATGAGCAGTTCTTC
CASSPGTSGRGNEQFF
>TRBD2|16|TRBJ2-7|TRBV6-1|few
TGTGCCAGCAGTGATCCGACTAGCGGGGTAGGCTACGAGCAGTACTTC
CASSDPTSGVGYEQYF
>-|13|TRBJ1-4|TRBV20-1|many
TGCAGTGCGACCCAGAGGAGTAATGAAAAACTGTTTTTT
CSATQRSNEKLFF
>-|12|TRBJ1-1|TRBV11-2|-
TGTGCCAGCAGCTTATTCGGGGAGGAAGCTTTCTTT
CASSLFGEEAFF
>TRBD2|15|TRBJ2-1|TRBV28|-
TGTGCCAGCACCGAAGGGTGGGGGGGTGGAAATGAGCAGTTCTTC
CASTEGWGGGNEQFF
>TRBD1|14|TRBJ1-5|TRBV15|many
TGTGCCACCAGCGGGACAGGGAGCCGGCAGCCCCAGCATTTT
CATSGTGSRQPQHF
>TRBD1|19|TRBJ2-1|TRBV11-2|-
TGTGCCAGCAGCTTACGAGGCACCCTAGACAGGGGGCCCCTGTATGAGCAGTTCTTC
CASSLRGTLDRGPLYEQFF
>-|15|TRBJ2-2|TRBV7-2|-
TGTGCCAGCAGCGCGACTTATTTTAACACCGGGGAGCTGTTTTTT
CASSATYFNTGELFF
>TRBD1|17|TRBJ2-7|TRBV4-2|-
TGTGCCAGCAGCCAAGTCAGTCCGGGACAGGGCGCCTACGAGCAGTACTTC
CASSQVSPGQGAYEQYF
>TRBD1|14|TRBJ2-4|TRBV4-2|few
TGTGCCAGCAGCCAAGCGACAGGGGGGAACATTCAGTACTTC
CASSQATGGNIQYF
>-|15|TRBJ1-2|TRBV6-5|-
TGTGCCAGCAGTTACTCGCGGAGTTCTAACTATGGCTACACCTTC
CASSYSRSSNYGYTF
>-|15|TRBJ1-1|TRBV6-5|-
TGTGCCAGCAGTTACTCGCCCTCAATGAACACTGAAGCTTTCTTT
CASSYSPSMNTEAFF
>-|13|TRBJ2-3|TRBV29-1|-
TGCAGCGTTCGGACGATTCACGCCGGTACGCAGTATTTT
CSVRTIHAGTQYF
>TRBD1|16|TRBJ1-1|TRBV12-3/TRBV12-4|few
TGTGCCAGCAGTTCGCCGGGGAACAGGGGTCGGGTGAGAGCTTTCTTT
CASSSPGNRGRVRAFF
>TRBD2|16|TRBJ2-3|TRBV6-2/TRBV6-3|-
TGTGCCAGCAGTTACAGCCAGCGGGGGGCCACAGATACGCAGTATTTT
CASSYSQRGATDTQYF
>-|14|TRBJ2-5|TRBV28|few
TGTGCCAGCAGTTCCGGACAGTCAAAAGAGACCCAGTACTTC
CASSSGQSKETQYF
>-|16|TRBJ2-3|TRBV5-1|once
TGCGCCAGCAGCTTGGCCGAGCAACAGATCACAGATACGCAGTATTTT
CASSLAEQQITDTQYF
>-|13|TRBJ1-1|TRBV29-1|many
TGCAGCGGTTGGGACCCAGGGCGGACTGAAGCTTTCTTT
CSGWDPGRTEAFF
>TRBD2|15|TRBJ2-5|TRBV20-1|many
TGCAGTGCTCTCGGGACTAGCGGATTTAAAGAGACCCAGTACTTC
CSALGTSGFKETQYF
>-|14|TRBJ1-1|TRBV13|-
TGTGCCAGCAGCGGGCAGGGCGGGTACACTGAAGCTTTCTTT
CASSGQGGYTEAFF
>TRBD1|13|TRBJ1-5|TRBV20-1|few
TGCAGTGCTTGGGGACAGGGAAATCAGCCCCAGCATTTT
CSAWGQGNQPQHF
>-|14|TRBJ2-1|TRBV12-3/TRBV12-4|many
TGTGCCAGCAGCCCCCTAGGACACTCCGATGAGCAGTTCTTC
CASSPLGHSDEQFF
>-|13|TRBJ2-7|TRBV29-1|-
TGCAGCGCTGAAAAGGGTAGTCCCTACGAGCAGTACTTC
CSAEKGSPYEQYF
>TRBD2|16|TRBJ2-4|TRBV5-5|-
TGTGCCAGCAGCTTGACGATAGCGGGGAACAAAAACATTCAGTACTTC
CASSLTIAGNKNIQYF
>TRBD1|13|TRBJ1-1|TRBV10-2|few
TGCGCCAGCGCTCGACAGGGGAACACTGAAGCTTTCTTT
CASARQGNTEAFF
>-|11|TRBJ1-2|TRBV20-1|-
TGCAGTGGTCTACTGTACGGCGGCTACACCTTC
CSGLLYGGYTF
>-|16|TRBJ1-1|TRBV18|many
TGTGCCAGCTCATCCCAGGGTAGAGGGAGGAACACTGAAGCTTTCTTT
CASSSQGRGRNTEAFF
>-|14|TRBJ1-3|TRBV7-2|many
TGTGCCAGCAGCCGTGGGTCGGGGCTGTACACCATATATTTT
CASSRGSGLYTIYF
>TRBD2|20|TRBJ2-7|TRBV6-2/TRBV6-3|-
TGTGCCAGCAGTTACTCGAGCGCTCCGCTAGCGGGCAGGGGAGACTACGAGCAGTACTTC
CASSYSSAPLAGRGDYEQYF
>TRBD1|14|TRBJ1-5|TRBV4-1|-
TGCGCCAGCAGCCCAGGGGGCAACAATCAGCCCCAGCATTTT
CASSPGGNNQPQHF
>-|14|TRBJ1-5|TRBV6-2/TRBV6-3|many
TGTGCCAGCAGTAACCCCGGGACCCTGGGGCCCCAGCATTTT
CASSNPGTLGPQHF
>-|16|TRBJ2-1|TRBV6-4|-
TGTGCCAGCAGTGAATCGGCAAGCGCAACCTACAATGAGCAGTTCTTC
CASSESASATYNEQFF
>-|15|TRBJ2-5|TRBV7-8|few
TGTGCCAGCAGCTGGAATGAGGGTAGTCGGGAGACCCAGTACTTC
CASSWNEGSRETQYF
>TRBD2|16|TRBJ2-1|TRBV12-3/TRBV12-4|few
TGTGCCAGCAGTTTAGACGGCGGGAGGCTTGGCAATGAGCAGTTCTTC
CASSLDGGRLGNEQFF
>-|13|TRBJ2-1|TRBV27|many
TGTGCCAGCAGTTTACGCGGGGTCGGTGAGCAGTTCTTC
CASSLRGVGEQFF
>-|15|TRBJ2-7|TRBV15|few
TGTGCCACCAGCGGGCTACGGTCCGGGGCGTACGAGCAGTACTTC
CATSGLRSGAYEQYF
>TRBD1|14|TRBJ1-5|TRBV10-1|many
TGCGCCAGCAGTGCCGACAGGGGAGCTCAGCCCCAGCATTTT
CASSADRGAQPQHF
>TRBD2|15|TRBJ2-2|TRBV29-1|-
TGCAGCGTTGAAGATAGCGGGAGCGTCACCGGGGAGCTGTTTTTT
CSVEDSGSVTGELFF
>TRBD2|18|TRBJ2-3|TRBV20-1|few
TGCAGTGCCCCGGGACTAGCGGGAGGGCCCCTAAACACAGATACGCAGTATTTT
CSAPGLAGGPLNTDTQYF
>-|15|TRBJ2-3|TRBV5-1|-
TGCGCCAGCAGGCCGGACGGGCGGAGGACAGATACGCAGTATTTT
CASRPDGRRTDTQYF
>TRBD1|14|TRBJ1-6|TRBV6-7|many
TGTGCCAGCAGCCCGGACAGGGGGCACGTTCCCCTCCACTTT
CASSPDRGHVPLHF
>-|15|TRBJ1-5|TRBV27|-
TGTGCCAGCAGTTTAAGGGGAATGGGCAATCAGCCCCAGCATTTT
CASSLRGMGNQPQHF
>-|17|TRBJ2-1|TRBV9|few
TGTGCCAGCAGCGTAGCCTTCGGACCACCCGAATGGAATGAGCAGTTCTTC
CASSVAFGPPEWNEQFF
>TRBD2|16|TRBJ2-3|TRBV7-8|-
TGTGCCAGCAGCCCGACGGGGGGGTGGAGCACAGATACGCAGTATTTT
CASSPTGGWSTDTQYF
>-|14|TRBJ2-1|TRBV7-6|-
TGTGCCAGCAGCTTAGGAGTCCAAGACAATGAGCAGTTCTTC
CASSLGVQDNEQFF